This T cell receptor beta chain was observed in a study of CD8 T cells in Susac syndrome (dated by TCRdb to between 2017 and 2020). About the full investigation: The study used repertoire sequencing to test whether antigen drove CD8+ T cell activation and differentiation in Susac syndrome. The clonality of the CD8+ T cell repertoire was compared across approximately 11 healthy donors, about 14 Susac syndrome patients and roughly 15 multiple sclerosis patients.

Trimming takes 0 bases from V and 0 bases from J, and the germline ends sit 9 bases apart. CDR1 is given as DFQATT and CDR2 as SNEGSKA, both from the germline V gene (reference sequence). Taken from cysteine to phenylalanine, the CDR3 has 14 residues. The DNA shown is the 42-base CDR3, in frame from base 1. Study-level results and caveats: The number of individuals in the TCR sequencing and HLA analysis was recognized as being relatively small.

Peripheral blood CD8+ and CD4+ T cells from healthy donors, Susac syndrome patients and multiple sclerosis patients were profiled using high-throughput TCR beta sequencing. The multiple sclerosis controls were treatment-naive patients whose relapsing-remitting disease, either stable or active, fulfilled the revised McDonald criteria. Bulk CD8+ and CD4+ T cells were purified magnetically by negative isolation, whereas CD8+ TEMRA cells were enriched by FACS. Blood was drawn into EDTA tubes, processed within 24 hours, and PBMCs were isolated by density gradient centrifugation. PBMCs intended for TCR sequencing were cryopreserved in liquid nitrogen and thawed later in a water bath at 37 degrees C. Purity of sorted or isolated CD4+, CD8+ and CD8+ TEMRA cells was at least 90%. RNA was extracted with the RNeasy kit and about 0.5 to 1 ug was reverse transcribed using random hexamers. TCR beta CDR3 regions were amplified with the immunoSEQ multiplex PCR assay covering 54 Vbeta and 13 Jbeta segments. To correct PCR amplification bias, a synthetic template baseline was used for both primer optimization and computational correction. As for the original processing: Only productive sequences were kept, with reads annotated to V, D and J genes according to IMGT and analyzed in immunoSEQ Analyzer. Clonality was calculated as one minus the Shannon entropy normalized by log2 of the number of productive unique sequences. Public and private clones were assessed among the 100 most prevalent clones of each patient and control. Susac-specific clones were defined as absent from healthy and MS cohorts, 1052 published viral clones and other ImmuneACCESS disease sequences. TCRdb cleaned the public reads at Q25 with fastp, built clones with MiXCR and kept in-frame beta chains. Every CDR3 protein is listed once, alongside the most common genes and DNA of its rows. TCRdb, not the original authors, processed these V and J calls. The sample table records about 69,000 distinct CDR3 sequences; over 75% of these occur just once. The biggest ten clones account for about 0.52% of the sample.

This clonotype has just a few counts. Its antigen has not been determined. Nothing much larger sits one base from this clone, and base qualities are not available. The sequencing sample was made of CD8+ T cells from PBMCs. This chain joins TRBV20-1 to TRBJ2-7; no D segment can be confidently identified. The TCR originated in a human donor with multiple sclerosis. The nucleotides read TGCAGTGCTAGAGATTTGAACTCCTCCTACGAGCAGTACTTC. Its amino acids are CSARDLNSSYEQYF.